This TCR beta chain stems from a study of shared T cell receptors in the human thymus. The repertoire was sequenced with immunoSEQ multiplex PCR; TCRdb's copy has only in-frame clones and lacks some. The sample has roughly 500,000 clones; 75% to 85% are singletons. Another study also made use of these data, one on human thymus T cells. That study adds: Healthy Finnish infants undergoing corrective surgery for congenital heart defects were used as donors. The study used thymus tissue resected during corrective heart surgery. Thymic TCR repertoires of unrelated people reportedly overlapped highly.

The receptor was derived from a boy younger than two with a congenital heart defect. Sequenced material: thymocytes.

CDR3 region: CASSPTGTSGPYASTDTQYF. The CDR3 DNA reads as TGTGCCAGCAGTCCTACCGGGACTAGCGGGCCATACGCTAGCACAGATACGCAGTATTTT. This chain links TRBV28 with TRBJ2-3; 12 bases line up with TRBD2. Germline values: CDR1 MDHEN, CDR2 SYDVKM. J lost 0 bases, V lost 5 bases, and 15 bases had no gene match. The CDR3 length is 20 residues.